These T cell receptor beta chains were read from a single sample in a study of identical twins. TCRdb itself ran the 5' RACE reads through MiXCR, one entry per CDR3 protein. The data show hundreds of thousands of distinct CDR3 sequences, about 20% seen once. These sequences were also reported in another study, on T cells expressing NK-cell markers.

Sequenced sample: PBMCs. The receptors stem from a young woman in good health. Both conserved end residues are part of each CDR3. The D gene is left open where the match is weak. A row's size may be missing; if present it is once, few, many or a size class.

clone_size | j_call | d_call | v_call | cdr3_aa | cdr3_nt
- | TRBJ1-1 | - | TRBV11-2 | CASTLGGARSTEAFF | TGTGCCAGCACCCTAGGGGGGGCGCGGAGCACTGAAGCTTTCTTT
- | TRBJ2-5 | - | TRBV12-5 | CASAPSIGTQYF | TGTGCTAGTGCCCCGAGCATCGGGACCCAGTACTTC
many | TRBJ2-1 | TRBD2 | TRBV20-1 | CSASGGASYNEQFF | TGCAGTGCCAGCGGGGGGGCGTCCTACAATGAGCAGTTCTTC
many | TRBJ2-1 | - | TRBV20-1 | CSASRASYNEQFF | TGCAGTGCTAGCCGGGCCTCCTACAATGAGCAGTTCTTC
- | TRBJ1-2 | - | TRBV5-1 | CASGPRWWGEGYTF | TGCGCCAGCGGGCCGCGCTGGTGGGGTGAAGGCTACACCTTC
few | TRBJ2-1 | - | TRBV4-3 | CASSQARGEQFF | TGCGCCAGCAGCCAAGCTCGGGGTGAGCAGTTCTTC
few | TRBJ2-1 | TRBD2 | TRBV20-1 | CSAAGGQAYNEQFF | TGCAGTGCTGCGGGGGGGCAAGCCTACAATGAGCAGTTCTTC
- | TRBJ1-2 | TRBD1 | TRBV6-2/TRBV6-3 | CASSRQGVDYGYTF | TGTGCCAGCAGTCGACAGGGGGTAGACTATGGCTACACCTTC
- | TRBJ2-5 | - | TRBV10-3 | CAISAIAAETQYF | TGTGCCATCAGTGCGATAGCGGCGGAGACCCAGTACTTC
few | TRBJ2-1 | TRBD2 | TRBV5-1 | CASMRLWTSGTNEQFF | TGCGCCAGCATGAGATTGTGGACTAGCGGGACCAATGAGCAGTTCTTC
few | TRBJ2-3 | TRBD2 | TRBV5-1 | CASSLAYRGRSSDTQYF | TGCGCCAGCAGCTTGGCCTATCGCGGGAGGTCGTCAGATACGCAGTATTTT
few | TRBJ2-2 | TRBD2 | TRBV4-3 | CASSQGLAGGLNANTGELFF | TGCGCCAGCAGCCAAGGACTAGCGGGAGGGTTGAACGCGAACACCGGGGAGCTGTTTTTT
- | TRBJ1-5 | - | TRBV18 | CASSPGSNSNQPQHF | TGTGCCAGCTCACCAGGAAGTAATAGCAATCAGCCCCAGCATTTT
few | TRBJ2-5 | - | TRBV3-1 | CASSQERTILETQYF | TGTGCCAGCAGCCAAGAGAGGACAATCCTTGAGACCCAGTACTTC
few | TRBJ1-1 | - | TRBV9 | CASSVGSGAEAFF | TGTGCCAGCAGCGTAGGATCAGGGGCTGAAGCTTTCTTT
few | TRBJ2-7 | - | TRBV5-1 | CASSGGQYSNEQYF | TGCGCCAGCAGCGGGGGGCAATATAGCAACGAGCAGTACTTC
many | TRBJ2-1 | - | TRBV12-5 | CASAVTRLKYNEQFF | TGTGCTAGTGCCGTGACTAGACTAAAGTACAATGAGCAGTTCTTC
- | TRBJ1-2 | - | TRBV20-1 | CSARNREDYGYTF | TGCAGTGCTAGAAACAGGGAGGACTATGGCTACACCTTC
- | TRBJ2-7 | - | TRBV2 | CARRRGSGSEQYF | TGTGCCAGAAGAAGAGGTTCGGGTTCCGAGCAGTACTTC
- | TRBJ2-5 | - | TRBV5-1 | CASSFPTRDQTQYF | TGCGCCAGCAGCTTCCCGACAAGGGACCAGACCCAGTACTTC
many | TRBJ2-5 | TRBD1 | TRBV20-1 | CSARDRQGQETQYF | TGCAGTGCTAGAGACCGACAGGGGCAAGAGACCCAGTACTTC
few | TRBJ2-7 | - | TRBV12-3/TRBV12-4 | CASSSTGHSYEQYF | TGTGCCAGCAGCTCAACGGGACACTCCTACGAGCAGTACTTC
- | TRBJ2-1 | - | TRBV12-3/TRBV12-4 | CASSKLSSYNEQFF | TGTGCCAGCAGTAAGCTGAGCTCCTACAATGAGCAGTTCTTC
- | TRBJ2-2 | - | TRBV5-1 | CASSLQLQNTGELFF | TGCGCCAGCAGCTTGCAACTACAGAACACCGGGGAGCTGTTTTTT
- | TRBJ2-1 | - | TRBV20-1 | CSTRGLRFYNEQFF | TGCAGTACAAGGGGACTCCGCTTTTACAATGAGCAGTTCTTC
many | TRBJ2-1 | - | TRBV10-3 | CAISVKVGGEQFF | TGTGCCATCAGTGTAAAGGTGGGGGGTGAGCAGTTCTTC
few | TRBJ1-5 | TRBD1 | TRBV29-1 | CSVTTGDSQPQHF | TGCAGCGTTACAACAGGGGATAGTCAGCCCCAGCATTTT
once | TRBJ2-1 | TRBD2 | TRBV3-1 | CASSQVGSGSSYNEQFF | TGTGCCAGCAGCCAAGTAGGTAGCGGGAGCTCCTACAATGAGCAGTTCTTC
few | TRBJ1-1 | - | TRBV29-1 | CSVLQVNTEAFF | TGCAGCGTTTTACAGGTCAACACTGAAGCTTTCTTT
once | TRBJ2-1 | - | TRBV30 | CAWSEARGSYNEQFF | TGTGCCTGGAGTGAAGCCAGAGGCTCCTACAATGAGCAGTTCTTC
many | TRBJ2-1 | TRBD2 | TRBV29-1 | CSVGRGGVNEQFF | TGCAGCGTTGGACGGGGGGGCGTTAATGAGCAGTTCTTC
few | TRBJ1-1 | TRBD1 | TRBV6-6 | CASSSSRGAEAFF | TGTGCCAGCAGCAGTAGCAGGGGGGCTGAAGCTTTCTTT
few | TRBJ2-7 | TRBD2 | TRBV12-3/TRBV12-4 | CASSRTGTSGRKDYEQYF | TGTGCCAGCAGCCGTACCGGGACTAGCGGGAGGAAAGACTACGAGCAGTACTTC
- | TRBJ2-1 | TRBD2 | TRBV20-1 | CSATPVEASGSDEQFF | TGCAGTGCTACCCCCGTGGAGGCTAGCGGGAGCGATGAGCAGTTCTTC
- | TRBJ1-1 | - | TRBV27 | CASRAVDSKAFF | TGTGCCAGCAGGGCGGTGGACTCGAAAGCTTTCTTT
- | TRBJ2-7 | - | TRBV12-3/TRBV12-4 | CASRHQGRGEQYF | TGTGCCAGCAGACATCAGGGGCGCGGCGAGCAGTACTTC
- | TRBJ2-3 | - | TRBV9 | CASSVNGMGADTQYF | TGTGCCAGCAGCGTTAACGGGATGGGCGCAGATACGCAGTATTTT